Each of the 8 T cell receptor beta chains below was sequenced from the same sample in a study of shared clonotypes between healthy human individuals. Some clones are missing from TCRdb's copy, which holds only in-frame ones; the method was immunoSEQ multiplex PCR. The sample lists about 1.5 million clones; 98% were seen once. Sequencing was performed on naive CD4+ T cells sorted from blood. Subset described: CD45RA+ positively selected. These receptors all stem from a man aged 25-45 years in good health.

The chain is built from TRBV2 and TRBJ1-5; a weak D match, TRBD1 (6 bases). Trimming cost V 6 bases and J 1 base, with 10 bases left between them. Germline values: CDR1 SNHLY, CDR2 FYNNEI. This CDR3 contains 14 residues. The CDR3 nucleotides read TGTGCCAGCAGGCCTACAGGGAGCAATCAGCCCCAGCATTTT. Encoded protein: CASRPTGSNQPQHF.

The chain combines TRBV13 with TRBJ2-7; 8 positions agree with TRBD2. Germline loops: CDR1 PRHDT, CDR2 FYEKMQ (reference sequence). J gave up 2 bases and V 1 base, and 10 bases lay outside the gene matches. This CDR3 contains 17 residues. The CDR3 sequence is CASSLAPVSGRTYEQYF. CDR3 nucleotides: TGTGCCAGCAGCTTAGCCCCAGTGAGCGGGAGAACCTACGAGCAGTACTTC. Full variable domain (outside the CDR3, taken from reference TRBV13 and TRBJ2-7): AAGVIQSPRHLIKEKRETATLKCYPIPRHDTVYWYQQGPGQDPQFLISFYEKMQSDKGSIPDRFSAQQFSDYHSELNMSSLELGDSALYFCASSLAPVSGRTYEQYFGPGTRLTVT.

The chain joins TRBV19 to TRBJ1-1; D uncertain. Trimming shortened V by 10 bases and J by 1 base, and 19 bases separated the two germline ends. From germline, CDR1 is LNHDA and CDR2 SQIVND (reference sequence). The length of the CDR3 is 15 residues. The chain's CDR3 is CAIQSAGSKNTEAFF. The CDR3 region has the DNA TGTGCCATTCAATCCGCCGGGAGCAAGAACACTGAAGCTTTCTTT.

This chain uses TRBV6-1 with TRBJ2-7; 7 nucleotides line up with TRBD1. The V segment lost 2 bases and the J segment 3 bases; nucleotides outside the gene matches: 7. CDR1 is MNHNS, CDR2 SASEGT, per germline. The CDR3 extends over 15 amino acids. In DNA form, the CDR3 reads TGTGCCAGCAGTGAAACTCACAGGGGAATCTACGAGCAGTACTTC. Amino acids: CASSETHRGIYEQYF.

The chain has TRBV2 and TRBJ2-1; D possibly corresponds to TRBD1 (5 bases). The germline V gene encodes CDR1 SNHLY and CDR2 FYNNEI. The CDR3 runs 18 residues. Trimming left V 2 bases short and J 1 base short, with 18 bases between. The CDR3 reads CASSEFTGQGRSYNEQFF. In DNA form, the CDR3 reads TGTGCCAGCAGTGAATTTACGGGCCAGGGAAGGTCCTACAATGAGCAGTTCTTC.

This chain links TRBV6-5 with TRBJ2-7; D uncertain. The CDR3 covers 12 residues. V lost 2 bases to trimming and J lost 2 bases, with 4 bases between them. Germline loops: CDR1 MNHEY, CDR2 SVGAGI. The CDR3 sequence is CASSYPTYEQYF. As DNA, the CDR3 is TGTGCCAGCAGTTACCCGACCTACGAGCAGTACTTC.

The chain couples TRBV18 to TRBJ2-5, with 7 bases lining up with TRBD2. The ends lost 3 bases at V and 2 bases at J; junction bases unmatched: 3. Germline CDR1 is KGHSH and CDR2 is LQKENI. This CDR3 has 14 residues. CDR3 protein: CASSPWTRQETQYF. The DNA of the CDR3 is TGTGCCAGCTCACCGTGGACTAGACAAGAGACCCAGTACTTC.

V is TRBV7-8 and J is TRBJ2-1; the D is unclear. CDR1 is SGHVS, CDR2 FQNEAQ, per germline. This CDR3 has 12 amino acids. V lost 4 bases and J 7 bases, leaving 8 bases between the germline ends. The CDR3 region is CASSSWVNEQFF. For the CDR3, the DNA is TGTGCCAGCAGCTCCTGGGTGAATGAGCAGTTCTTC.